The T cell receptor (beta chain) described here comes from a study of blood T cell repertoires in COVID-19. Study summary: T cells, B-cell-depleted T cells, or PBMCs supplied cDNA or gDNA.

The method was immunoSEQ multiplex PCR; TCRdb's version includes in-frame clones alone and lacks a portion of them. The table lists 200,000 to 300,000 clones, approximately 90% of them singletons, with approximately 2.3% in the top ten. Participants were placed into cohorts based on the clinical history they reported. The sequence was collected from a middle-aged woman with acute COVID-19. Source material: PBMCs or T cells enriched from blood (not recorded which).

CDR3 sequence: CASTPGYLTNEKLFF. The DNA for the CDR3 is TGTGCCAGCACCCCGGGGTATTTGACTAATGAAAAACTGTTTTTT. The rearrangement joins TRBV7-9 to TRBJ1-4, with D hard to call. This CDR3 is built from 15 residues. The germline gives CDR1 SEHNR, CDR2 FQNEAQ (reference sequence). V was trimmed by 7 bases and J by 2 bases, leaving 14 bases between them.